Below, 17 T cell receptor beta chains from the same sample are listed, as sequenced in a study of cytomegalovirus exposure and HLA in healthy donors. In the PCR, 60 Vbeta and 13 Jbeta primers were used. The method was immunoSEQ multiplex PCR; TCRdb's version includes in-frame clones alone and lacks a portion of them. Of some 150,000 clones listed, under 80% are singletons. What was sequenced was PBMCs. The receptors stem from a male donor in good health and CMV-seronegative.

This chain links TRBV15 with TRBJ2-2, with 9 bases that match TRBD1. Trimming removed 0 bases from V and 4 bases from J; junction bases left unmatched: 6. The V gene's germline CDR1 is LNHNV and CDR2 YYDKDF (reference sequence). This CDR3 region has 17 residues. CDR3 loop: CATSREPGQGRTGELFF. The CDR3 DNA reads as TGTGCCACCAGCAGAGAGCCAGGACAGGGGCGCACCGGGGAGCTGTTTTTT.

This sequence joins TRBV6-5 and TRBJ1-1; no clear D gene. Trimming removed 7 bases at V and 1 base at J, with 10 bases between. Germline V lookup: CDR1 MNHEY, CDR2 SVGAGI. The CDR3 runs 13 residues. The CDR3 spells CASTYRSNTEAFF. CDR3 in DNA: TGTGCCAGCACGTACAGATCGAACACTGAAGCTTTCTTT.

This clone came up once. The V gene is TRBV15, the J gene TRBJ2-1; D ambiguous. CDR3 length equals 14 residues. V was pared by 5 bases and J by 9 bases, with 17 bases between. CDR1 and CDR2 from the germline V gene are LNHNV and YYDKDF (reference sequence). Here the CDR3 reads CATSLERKSREQFF. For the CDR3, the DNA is TGTGCCACCAGCTTAGAGAGGAAATCGCGTGAGCAGTTCTTC.

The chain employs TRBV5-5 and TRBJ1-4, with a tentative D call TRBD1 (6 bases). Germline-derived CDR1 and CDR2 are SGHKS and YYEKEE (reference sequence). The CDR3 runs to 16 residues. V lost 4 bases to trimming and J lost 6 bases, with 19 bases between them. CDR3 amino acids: CASSPTQTGRDEKLFF. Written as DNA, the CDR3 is TGTGCCAGCAGCCCTACTCAGACAGGTCGGGATGAAAAACTGTTTTTT.

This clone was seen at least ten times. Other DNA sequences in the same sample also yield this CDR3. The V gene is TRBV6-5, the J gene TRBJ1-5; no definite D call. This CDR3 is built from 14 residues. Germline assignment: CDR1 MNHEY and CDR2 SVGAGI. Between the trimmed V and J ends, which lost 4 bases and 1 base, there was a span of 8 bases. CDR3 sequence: CASSSGKSNQPQHF. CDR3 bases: TGTGCCAGCAGTTCGGGTAAAAGCAATCAGCCCCAGCATTTT.

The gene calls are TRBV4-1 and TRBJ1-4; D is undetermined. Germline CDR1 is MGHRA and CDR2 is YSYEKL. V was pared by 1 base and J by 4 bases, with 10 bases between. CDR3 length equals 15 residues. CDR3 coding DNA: TGCGCCAGCAGCCAAGCCGGCAGCGGTAATGAAAAACTGTTTTTT. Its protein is CASSQAGSGNEKLFF.

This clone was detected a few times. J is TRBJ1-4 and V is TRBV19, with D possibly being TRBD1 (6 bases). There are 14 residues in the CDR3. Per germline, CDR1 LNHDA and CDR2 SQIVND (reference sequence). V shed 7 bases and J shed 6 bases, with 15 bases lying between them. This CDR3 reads CASNHRAVDEKLFF. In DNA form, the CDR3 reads TGTGCCAGTAACCACAGGGCGGTAGATGAAAAACTGTTTTTT.

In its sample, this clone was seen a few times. DNA for the CDR3: TGTGCCAGCAGCTTGGTTACAGTTGAAGCTTTCTTT. Residues: CASSLVTVEAFF. This rearrangement joins TRBV5-6 to TRBJ1-1; no firm D call. Germline V gene sequence: CDR1 SGHDT, CDR2 YYEEEE. Deletions cut 0 bases from V and 7 bases from J, with 7 bases between. The CDR3 runs to 12 residues.

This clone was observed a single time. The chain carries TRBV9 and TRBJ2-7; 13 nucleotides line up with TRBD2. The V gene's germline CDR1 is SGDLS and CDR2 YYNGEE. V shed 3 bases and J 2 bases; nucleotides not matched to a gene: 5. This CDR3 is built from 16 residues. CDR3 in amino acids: CASSAGTSGVPYEQYF. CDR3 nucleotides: TGTGCCAGCAGCGCGGGGACTAGCGGGGTCCCCTACGAGCAGTACTTC.

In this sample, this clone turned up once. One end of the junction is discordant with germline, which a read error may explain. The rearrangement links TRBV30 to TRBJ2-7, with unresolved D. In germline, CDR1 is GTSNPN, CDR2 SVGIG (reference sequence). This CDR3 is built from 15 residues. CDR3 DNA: TGTTCCTGGAGTCAGAGCGAATTGGGCTCCTACGAGCAGTACTTC. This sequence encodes CSWSQSELGSYEQYF.

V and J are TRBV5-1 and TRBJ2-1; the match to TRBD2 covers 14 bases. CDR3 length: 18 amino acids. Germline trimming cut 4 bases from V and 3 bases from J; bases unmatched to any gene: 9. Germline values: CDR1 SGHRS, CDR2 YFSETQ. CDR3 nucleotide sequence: TGCGCCAGCAGCCTGGACGGGACTAGCGGGGGCGGCTACAATGAGCAGTTCTTC. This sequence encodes CASSLDGTSGGGYNEQFF.

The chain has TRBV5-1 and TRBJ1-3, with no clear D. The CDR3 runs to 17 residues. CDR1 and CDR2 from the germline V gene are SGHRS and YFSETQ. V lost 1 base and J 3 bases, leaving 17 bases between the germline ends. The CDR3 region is CASSLSRGSGSGNTIYF. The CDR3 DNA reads TGCGCCAGCAGCTTGTCCAGAGGGAGTGGTAGTGGAAACACCATATATTTT.

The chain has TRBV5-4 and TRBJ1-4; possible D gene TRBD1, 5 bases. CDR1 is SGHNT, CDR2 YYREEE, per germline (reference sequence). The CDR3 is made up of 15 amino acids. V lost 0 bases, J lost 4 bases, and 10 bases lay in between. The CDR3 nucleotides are TGTGCCAGCAGCTTGGCAGGGCTCCTTAATGAAAAACTGTTTTTT. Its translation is CASSLAGLLNEKLFF.

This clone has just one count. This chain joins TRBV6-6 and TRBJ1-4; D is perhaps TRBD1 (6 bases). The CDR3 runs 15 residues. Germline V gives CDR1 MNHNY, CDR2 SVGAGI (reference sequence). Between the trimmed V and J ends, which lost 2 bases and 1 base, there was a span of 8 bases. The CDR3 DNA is TGTGCCAGCAGTTACGGACAGATAACTAATGAAAAACTGTTTTTT. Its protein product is CASSYGQITNEKLFF.

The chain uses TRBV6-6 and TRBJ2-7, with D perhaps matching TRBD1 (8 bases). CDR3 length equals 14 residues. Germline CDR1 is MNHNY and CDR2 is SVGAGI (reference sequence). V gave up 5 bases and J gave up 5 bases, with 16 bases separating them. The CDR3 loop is CASSKRTGRDEQYF. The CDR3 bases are TGTGCCAGCAGTAAACGGACAGGGAGGGACGAGCAGTACTTC.

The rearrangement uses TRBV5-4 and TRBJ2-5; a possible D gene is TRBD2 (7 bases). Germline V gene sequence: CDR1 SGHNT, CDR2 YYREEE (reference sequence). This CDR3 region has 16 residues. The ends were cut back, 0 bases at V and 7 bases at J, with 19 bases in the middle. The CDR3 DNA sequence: TGTGCCAGCAGCTTGGCGGGGGGCGCGAGATTGGCGACCCAGTACTTC. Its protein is CASSLAGGARLATQYF.

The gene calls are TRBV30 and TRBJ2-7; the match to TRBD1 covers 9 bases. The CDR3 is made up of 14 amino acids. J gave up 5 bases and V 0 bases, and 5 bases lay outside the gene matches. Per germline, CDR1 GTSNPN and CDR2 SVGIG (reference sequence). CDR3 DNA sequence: TGTGCCTGGAGTGTTGGGACAGGGAGGGACGAGCAGTACTTC. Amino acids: CAWSVGTGRDEQYF.